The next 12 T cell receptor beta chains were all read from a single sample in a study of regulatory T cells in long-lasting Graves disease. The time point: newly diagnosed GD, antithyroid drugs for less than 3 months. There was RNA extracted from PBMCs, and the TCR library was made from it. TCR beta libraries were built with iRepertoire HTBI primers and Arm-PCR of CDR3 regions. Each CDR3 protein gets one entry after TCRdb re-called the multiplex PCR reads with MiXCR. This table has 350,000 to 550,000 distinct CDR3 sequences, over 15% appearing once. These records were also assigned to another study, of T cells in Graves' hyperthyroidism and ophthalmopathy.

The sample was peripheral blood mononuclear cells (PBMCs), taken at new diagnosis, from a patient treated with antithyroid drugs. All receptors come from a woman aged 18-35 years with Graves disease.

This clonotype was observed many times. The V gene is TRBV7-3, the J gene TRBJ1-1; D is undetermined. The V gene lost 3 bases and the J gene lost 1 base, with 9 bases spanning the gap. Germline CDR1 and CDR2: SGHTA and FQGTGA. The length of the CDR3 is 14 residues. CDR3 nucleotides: TGTGCCAGCAGCTTGTCCCCGGCGAACACTGAAGCTTTCTTT. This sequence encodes CASSLSPANTEAFF.

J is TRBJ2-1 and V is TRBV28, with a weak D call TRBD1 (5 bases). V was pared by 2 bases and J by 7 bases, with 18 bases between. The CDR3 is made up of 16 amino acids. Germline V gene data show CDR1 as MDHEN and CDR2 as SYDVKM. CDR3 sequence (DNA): TGTGCCAGCAGTTTAATGAGTTCCCACACAGGAAATGAGCAGTTCTTC. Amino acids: CASSLMSSHTGNEQFF.

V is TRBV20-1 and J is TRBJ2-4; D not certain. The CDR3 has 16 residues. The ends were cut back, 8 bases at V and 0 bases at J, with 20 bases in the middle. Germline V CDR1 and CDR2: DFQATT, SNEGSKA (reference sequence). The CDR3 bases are TGCAGTCAACTCCTTGACTCACTTTTAGCCAAAAACATTCAGTACTTC. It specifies CSQLLDSLLAKNIQYF.

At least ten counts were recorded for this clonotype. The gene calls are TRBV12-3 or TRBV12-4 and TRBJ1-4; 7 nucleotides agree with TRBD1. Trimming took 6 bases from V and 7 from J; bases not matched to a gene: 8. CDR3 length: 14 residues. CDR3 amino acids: CASSQQGIGEKLFF. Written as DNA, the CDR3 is TGTGCCAGCAGCCAACAGGGGATAGGTGAAAAACTGTTTTTT.

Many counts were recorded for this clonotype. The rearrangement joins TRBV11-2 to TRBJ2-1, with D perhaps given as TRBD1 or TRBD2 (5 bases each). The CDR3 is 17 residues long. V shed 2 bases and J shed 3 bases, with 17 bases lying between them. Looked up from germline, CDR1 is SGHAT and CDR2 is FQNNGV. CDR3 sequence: CASSLSRTGGFYNEQFF. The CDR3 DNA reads TGTGCCAGCAGCTTAAGTCGGACTGGGGGATTCTACAATGAGCAGTTCTTC.

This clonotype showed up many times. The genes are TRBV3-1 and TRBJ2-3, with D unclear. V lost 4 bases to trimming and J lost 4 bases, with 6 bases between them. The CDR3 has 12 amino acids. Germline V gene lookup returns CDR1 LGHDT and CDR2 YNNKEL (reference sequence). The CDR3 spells CASSPGPDTQYF. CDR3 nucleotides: TGTGCCAGCAGCCCTGGCCCAGATACGCAGTATTTT.

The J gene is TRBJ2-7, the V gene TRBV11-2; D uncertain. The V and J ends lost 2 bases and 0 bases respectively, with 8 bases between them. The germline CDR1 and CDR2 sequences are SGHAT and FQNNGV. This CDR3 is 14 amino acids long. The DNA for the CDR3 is TGTGCCAGCAGCTTATGGGTTAGCTCCTACGAGCAGTACTTC. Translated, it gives CASSLWVSSYEQYF.

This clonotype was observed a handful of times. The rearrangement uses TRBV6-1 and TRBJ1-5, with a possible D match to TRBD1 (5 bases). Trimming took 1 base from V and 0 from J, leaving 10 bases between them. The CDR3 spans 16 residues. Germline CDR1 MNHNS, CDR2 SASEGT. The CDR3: CASSEGKGNSNQPQHF. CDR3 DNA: TGTGCCAGCAGTGAAGGGAAGGGGAATAGCAATCAGCCCCAGCATTTT.

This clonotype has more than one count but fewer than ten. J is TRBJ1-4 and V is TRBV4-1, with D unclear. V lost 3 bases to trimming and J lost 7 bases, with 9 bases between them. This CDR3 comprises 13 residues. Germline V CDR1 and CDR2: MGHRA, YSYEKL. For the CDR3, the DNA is TGCGCCAGCAGCCATTCACCTTTTGAAAAACTGTTTTTT. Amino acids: CASSHSPFEKLFF.

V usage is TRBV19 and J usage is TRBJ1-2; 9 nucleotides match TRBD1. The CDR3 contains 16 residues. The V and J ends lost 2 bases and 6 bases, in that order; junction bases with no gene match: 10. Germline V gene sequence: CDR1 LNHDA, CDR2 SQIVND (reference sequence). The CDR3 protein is CASSIRGTGLLDGYTF. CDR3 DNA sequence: TGTGCCAGTAGTATACGAGGGACAGGGCTCCTAGATGGCTACACCTTC.

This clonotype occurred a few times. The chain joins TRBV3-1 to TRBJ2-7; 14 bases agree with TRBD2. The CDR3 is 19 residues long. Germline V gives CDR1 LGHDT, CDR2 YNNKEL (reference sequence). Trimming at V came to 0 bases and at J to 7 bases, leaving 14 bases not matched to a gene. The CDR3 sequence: CASSQESRTGTSGRGEQYF. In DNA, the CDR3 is TGTGCCAGCAGCCAAGAGTCCAGAACCGGGACTAGCGGGAGAGGAGAGCAGTACTTC.

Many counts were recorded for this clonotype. The chain's CDR3 is CASSLIGGTTDTQYF. The CDR3 coding sequence is TGTGCCAGCAGCTTAATCGGTGGGACCACAGATACGCAGTATTTT. The rearrangement joins TRBV7-3 to TRBJ2-3, with D perhaps being TRBD1 or TRBD2 (5 bases each). Germline V gives CDR1 SGHTA, CDR2 FQGTGA. The CDR3 totals 15 residues. Trimming stripped 1 base from V and 2 bases from J, with 10 bases between.